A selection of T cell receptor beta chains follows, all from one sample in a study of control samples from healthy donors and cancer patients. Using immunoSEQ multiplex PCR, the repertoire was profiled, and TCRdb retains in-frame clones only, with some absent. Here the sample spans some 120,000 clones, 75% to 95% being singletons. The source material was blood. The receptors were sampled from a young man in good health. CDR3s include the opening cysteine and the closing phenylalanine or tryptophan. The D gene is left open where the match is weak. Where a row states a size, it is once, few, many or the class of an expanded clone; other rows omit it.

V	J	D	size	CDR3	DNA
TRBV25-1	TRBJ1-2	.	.	CASSDYQDATYGYTF	TGTGCCAGCAGTGACTATCAGGACGCTACCTATGGCTACACCTTC
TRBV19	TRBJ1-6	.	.	CASSRGGGNSPLHF	TGTGCCAGTAGTAGGGGGGGCGGGAATTCACCCCTCCACTTT
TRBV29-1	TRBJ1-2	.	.	CSVGGYTF	TGCAGCGTGGGAGGCTACACCTTC
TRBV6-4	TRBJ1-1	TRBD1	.	CASTPDRGMNTEAFF	TGTGCCAGCACCCCGGACAGGGGCATGAACACTGAAGCTTTCTTT
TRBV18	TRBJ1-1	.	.	CASSSDRNTEAFF	TGTGCCAGCTCGTCTGACAGGAACACTGAAGCTTTCTTT
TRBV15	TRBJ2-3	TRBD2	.	CATKLAGGTDTQYF	TGTGCCACCAAGCTAGCGGGGGGTACAGATACGCAGTATTTT
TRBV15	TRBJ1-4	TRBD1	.	CATNDRAEGNEKLFF	TGTGCCACCAACGACAGGGCCGAAGGGAATGAAAAACTGTTTTTT
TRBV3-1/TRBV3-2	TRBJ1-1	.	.	CASRLRDLNTEAFF	TGTGCCAGCAGACTACGGGACCTAAACACTGAAGCTTTCTTT
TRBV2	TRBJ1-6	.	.	CASSGPRDSPLHF	TGTGCCAGCAGTGGGCCACGAGATTCACCCCTCCACTTT
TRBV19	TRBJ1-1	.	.	CASSIVPSAVGRYTEAFF	TGTGCCAGTAGTATAGTCCCCTCAGCCGTGGGCAGGTACACTGAAGCTTTCTTT
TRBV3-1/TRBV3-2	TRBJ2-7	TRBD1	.	CASSQDLTTGGSYEQYF	TGTGCCAGCAGCCAAGATCTAACGACAGGGGGATCCTACGAGCAGTACTTC
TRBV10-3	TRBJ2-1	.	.	CAISARGAGDEQFF	TGTGCCATCAGTGCAAGGGGGGCTGGCGATGAGCAGTTCTTC
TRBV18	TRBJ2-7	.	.	CASSPRRTSTYEQYF	TGTGCCAGCTCACCCAGGAGGACCAGCACCTACGAGCAGTACTTC
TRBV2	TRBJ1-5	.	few	CASSEPPPDQPQHF	TGTGCCAGCAGTGAACCCCCGCCCGATCAGCCCCAGCATTTT
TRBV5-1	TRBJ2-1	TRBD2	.	CASSGGLAGVLYNEQFF	TGCGCCAGCAGCGGTGGACTAGCGGGGGTCCTCTACAATGAGCAGTTCTTC
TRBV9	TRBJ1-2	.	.	CASSVTTDTYYGYTF	TGTGCCAGCAGCGTTACCACAGACACCTACTATGGCTACACCTTC
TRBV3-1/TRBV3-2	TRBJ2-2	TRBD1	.	CASAPDRVVGELFF	TGTGCCAGCGCCCCGGACAGGGTGGTCGGGGAGCTGTTTTTT
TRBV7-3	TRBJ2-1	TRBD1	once	CASSPRGGSSYNEQFF	TGTGCCAGCAGCCCAAGAGGGGGCTCATCCTACAATGAGCAGTTCTTC
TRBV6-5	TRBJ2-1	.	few	CASSYSSGTEQFF	TGTGCCAGCAGTTACTCCTCTGGGACTGAGCAGTTCTTC
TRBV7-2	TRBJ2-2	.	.	CASSSRRTGELFF	TGTGCCAGCAGCTCCAGACGCACCGGGGAGCTGTTTTTT
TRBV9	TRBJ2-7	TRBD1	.	CASSKGQATSYEQYF	TGTGCCAGCAGCAAAGGACAGGCGACCTCCTACGAGCAGTACTTC
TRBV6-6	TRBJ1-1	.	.	CASKLTLTEAFF	TGTGCCAGCAAACTTACACTCACTGAAGCTTTCTTT
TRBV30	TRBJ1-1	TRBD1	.	CAWSTGTANTEAFF	TGTGCCTGGAGCACCGGGACAGCAAACACTGAAGCTTTCTTT
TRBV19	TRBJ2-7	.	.	CASSAQPGGEQYF	TGTGCCAGTTCCGCACAGCCAGGAGGCGAGCAGTACTTC
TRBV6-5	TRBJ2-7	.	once	CASRRDSPYEQYF	TGTGCCAGCAGGCGGGACAGTCCCTACGAGCAGTACTTC
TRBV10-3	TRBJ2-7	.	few	CAIKSASSYEQYF	TGTGCCATCAAATCGGCCAGCTCGTACGAGCAGTACTTC
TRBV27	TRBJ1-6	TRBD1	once	CASGQGARNSPLHF	TGTGCCAGCGGACAGGGGGCGCGGAATTCACCCCTCCACTTT
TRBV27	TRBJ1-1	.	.	CASSNRDISEAFF	TGTGCCAGCAGTAACAGGGATATCTCTGAAGCTTTCTTT
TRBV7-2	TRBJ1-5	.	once	CASSPEPTSGNQPQHF	TGTGCCAGCAGCCCCGAACCGACATCGGGCAATCAGCCCCAGCATTTT
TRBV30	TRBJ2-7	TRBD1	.	CACGTVTYEQYF	TGTGCCTGTGGGACAGTCACCTACGAGCAGTACTTC
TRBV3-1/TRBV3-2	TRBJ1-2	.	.	CASSRDRLYYGYTF	TGTGCCAGCAGCCGGGACCGTCTTTACTATGGCTACACCTTC
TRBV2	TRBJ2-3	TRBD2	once	CASNGLAGAGDTQYF	TGTGCCAGCAACGGCCTAGCGGGGGCCGGAGATACGCAGTATTTT
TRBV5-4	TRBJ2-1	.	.	CASSIDSYNEQFF	TGTGCCAGCAGCATCGACTCCTACAATGAGCAGTTCTTC
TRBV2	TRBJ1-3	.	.	CASSRTELNSGNTIYF	TGTGCCAGCAGTAGGACAGAGTTGAACTCTGGAAACACCATATATTTT
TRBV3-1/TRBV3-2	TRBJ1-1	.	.	CASSHRDLRTEAFF	TGTGCCAGCAGCCACCGGGACTTGCGCACTGAAGCTTTCTTT